Listed here are 20 T cell receptor beta chains from one sample, sequenced in a study of identical twins. One entry per CDR3 protein results from TCRdb running MiXCR on the 5' RACE reads. This repertoire shows hundreds of thousands of distinct CDR3 sequences, under 9% found once; its top ten account for approximately 0.94%. These records were also assigned to another study, of yellow fever vaccine responses in identical twins.

Source material: PBMCs. The receptors stem from a woman younger than 35 in good health.

V is TRBV12-3 or TRBV12-4 and J is TRBJ2-2; D is possibly TRBD2 (5 bases). V was trimmed by 2 bases and J by 6 bases, leaving 10 bases between them. This CDR3 region has 14 residues. The CDR3 DNA sequence: TGTGCCAGCAGTTTACGGGATGTAGCCGGGGAGCTGTTTTTT. Translating gives CASSLRDVAGELFF.

This clonotype appeared many times. The chain has TRBV7-2 and TRBJ2-7; the D call may be TRBD1 or TRBD2 (5 bases each). The length of the CDR3 is 17 residues. The V end was cut by 5 bases, the J end by 2 bases, with 22 bases between. Germline CDR1 is SGHTA and CDR2 is FQGNSA. The CDR3 loop reads CASSETGTPLSTYEQYF. Here the CDR3 DNA reads TGTGCCAGCAGCGAAACCGGGACCCCACTCAGTACCTACGAGCAGTACTTC.

The rearrangement links TRBV20-1 to TRBJ1-2; no clear D. Trimming removed 0 bases at V and 7 bases at J, with 9 bases between. The CDR3 has 12 residues. Germline CDR1 DFQATT, CDR2 SNEGSKA (reference sequence). The DNA of the CDR3 is TGCAGTGCTAGAGATGCGGGTTTTGGCTACACCTTC. This codes for CSARDAGFGYTF.

This clonotype was found a few times. The DNA for the CDR3 is TGTGCCAGCAGTTCAACCGACAACACCGGGGAGCTGTTTTTT. Residues: CASSSTDNTGELFF. This sequence joins TRBV6-2 or TRBV6-3 and TRBJ2-2; no clear D gene. CDR1 is MNHEY and CDR2 is SVGEGT in the germline V gene. The CDR3 extends over 14 amino acids. The V gene lost 4 bases and the J gene lost 2 bases, with 8 bases spanning the gap.

This clonotype was observed at least ten times. This chain links TRBV5-1 with TRBJ2-2; no firm D call. Germline V CDR1 and CDR2: SGHRS, YFSETQ. Trimming shortened V by 0 bases and J by 4 bases, and 10 bases separated the two germline ends. CDR3 length: 15 amino acids. In DNA, the CDR3 is TGCGCCAGCAGCTTGGAAGGATTGAGCACCGGGGAGCTGTTTTTT. Residues: CASSLEGLSTGELFF.

The genes are TRBV20-1 and TRBJ2-5, with TRBD2 identical over 8 bases. Germline trimming cut 8 bases from V and 1 base from J; bases unmatched to any gene: 9. The CDR3 contains 14 residues. From germline, CDR1 is DFQATT and CDR2 SNEGSKA (reference sequence). The chain's CDR3 is CSSSGGGAQETQYF. The DNA of the CDR3 is TGCAGTTCGTCGGGGGGGGGGGCCCAAGAGACCCAGTACTTC.

This clonotype has just a few counts. This sequence joins TRBV27 and TRBJ1-6, with a possible D match to TRBD1 (5 bases). The ends were cut back, 7 bases at V and 11 bases at J, with 21 bases in the middle. CDR1 and CDR2 (germline): MNHEY, SMNVEV (reference sequence). This CDR3 has 15 amino acids. CDR3 in amino acids: CASTDWGSGRAPLHF. The CDR3 DNA is TGTGCCAGCACGGATTGGGGCAGTGGAAGGGCACCCCTCCACTTT.

This clonotype occurred many times. The rearrangement uses TRBV12-3 or TRBV12-4 and TRBJ2-1; TRBD2 aligns across 7 bases. Germline trimming cut 6 bases from V and 10 bases from J; bases unmatched to any gene: 6. This CDR3 is 12 amino acids long. CDR3 DNA: TGTGCCAGCAGCCGACTAGCTGTCGAGCAGTTCTTC. Its protein product is CASSRLAVEQFF.

The sample holds many counts of this clonotype. This chain connects TRBV12-3 or TRBV12-4 to TRBJ2-2; D uncertain. Trimming took off 2 bases at V and 4 bases at J, with 8 bases between the two ends. This CDR3 has 14 residues. The CDR3 DNA follows: TGTGCCAGCAGTTTACGGACCCTCACCGGGGAGCTGTTTTTT. It is translated as CASSLRTLTGELFF.

This rearrangement joins TRBV5-1 to TRBJ2-3, with 8 bases aligning to TRBD1. The germline V gene encodes CDR1 SGHRS and CDR2 YFSETQ. The CDR3 totals 16 residues. The ends lost 0 bases at V and 2 bases at J; junction bases unmatched: 5. CDR3 sequence: CASSLGTGGPTDTQYF. CDR3 DNA sequence: TGCGCCAGCAGCTTGGGCACAGGGGGACCCACAGATACGCAGTATTTT.

At least ten counts were recorded for this clonotype. This sequence joins TRBV29-1 and TRBJ2-1; TRBD2 is a possible D gene (5 bases). Trimming cost V 4 bases and J 1 base, with 11 bases left between them. Looked up from germline, CDR1 is SQVTM and CDR2 is ANQGSEA. CDR3 size: 14 residues. The CDR3, as DNA: TGCAGCGTTGGCCCAACTAGTTCCTACAATGAGCAGTTCTTC. Translated: CSVGPTSSYNEQFF.

This clonotype showed up just a few times. This chain joins TRBV20-1 and TRBJ2-2; 8 bases are shared with TRBD1. Germline assignment: CDR1 DFQATT and CDR2 SNEGSKA (reference sequence). V lost 6 bases and J lost 6; bases outside the gene matches: 9. CDR3 length equals 14 residues. DNA for the CDR3: TGCAGTGCCCCAGGACAGGGAACGTCCGGGGAGCTGTTTTTT. It specifies CSAPGQGTSGELFF.

This clonotype was counted at least ten times. V gene TRBV5-1 combines with J gene TRBJ2-7; 9 nucleotides align to TRBD1. Germline CDR1 reads SGHRS; CDR2 reads YFSETQ. V shed 0 bases, J shed 7 bases, and the junction held 8 bases outside the gene matches. CDR3 length: 15 amino acids. This chain's CDR3 is CASSLAGQGSEEQYF. DNA of the CDR3: TGCGCCAGCAGCTTGGCGGGACAGGGTTCGGAAGAGCAGTACTTC.

This clonotype occurred once. The chain joins TRBV7-7 to TRBJ2-1, with 12 bases that match TRBD2. With V trimmed by 4 bases and J by 2 bases, 3 bases remained unmatched. This CDR3 is 16 amino acids long. Germline CDR1 and CDR2: SSHAT and FNYEAQ (reference sequence). CDR3 coding DNA: TGTGCCAGCAGCTCCTGGACTAGCGGGGCCTACAATGAGCAGTTCTTC. Protein: CASSSWTSGAYNEQFF. Drawing the rest from reference TRBV7-7 and TRBJ2-1, the complete variable domain is GAGVSQSPRYKVTKRGQDVTLRCDPISSHATLYWYQQALGQGPEFLTYFNYEAQPDKSGLPSDRFSAERPEGSISTLTIQRTEQRDSAMYRCASSSWTSGAYNEQFFGPGTRLTVL.

The chain recombines TRBV7-8 with TRBJ2-1; D assignment may be TRBD1 or TRBD2 (5 bases each). V lost 0 bases, J lost 7 bases, and 16 bases lay in between. From germline, CDR1 is SGHVS and CDR2 FQNEAQ. The CDR3 loop spans 16 amino acids. The CDR3 DNA reads TGTGCCAGCAGCTTAGCGCTGAGGGGCTTAGGAAATGAGCAGTTCTTC. Translation gives CASSLALRGLGNEQFF.

This chain uses TRBV28 with TRBJ2-1, with 11 bases identical to TRBD1. The germline V gene has CDR1 MDHEN and CDR2 SYDVKM. The CDR3 consists of 14 residues. Unmatched junction bases numbered 8, after V lost 6 bases and J lost 10 bases. The CDR3 coding sequence is TGTGCCAGCAGCGGTGGACAGGGGGCAGAAGAGCAGTTCTTC. It codes for CASSGGQGAEEQFF.

This clonotype was recorded at least ten times. The V gene is TRBV7-2, the J gene TRBJ2-7; D is unresolved. CDR3 length equals 15 residues. Germline CDR1 reads SGHTA; CDR2 reads FQGNSA. V was pared by 7 bases and J by 3 bases, with 19 bases between. This chain's CDR3 is CASKEMSRPDYEQYF. The CDR3 DNA reads as TGTGCCAGCAAAGAGATGAGTCGACCTGACTACGAGCAGTACTTC.

This clonotype was seen a handful of times. J is TRBJ1-2 and V is TRBV10-1; D not certain. V shed 0 bases and J shed 4 bases, with 12 bases lying between them. Germline V gene lookup returns CDR1 WNHNN and CDR2 SYGVQD (reference sequence). The CDR3 has 15 amino acids. The CDR3, as DNA: TGCGCCAGCAGTGAGTCGTGGCGTCCGATCTATGGCTACACCTTC. The encoded protein is CASSESWRPIYGYTF.

This clonotype was seen only a few times. The CDR3 region has the DNA TGTGCCAGCAGCTTAGCCTTAGGGACAGGAACCGGGGAGCTGTTTTTT. As protein: CASSLALGTGTGELFF. The V gene is TRBV7-2, the J gene TRBJ2-2; 8 positions agree with TRBD1. The ends lost 0 bases at V and 5 bases at J; junction bases unmatched: 5. CDR1 and CDR2 from the germline V gene are SGHTA and FQGNSA. The CDR3 has 16 amino acids.

This clonotype was seen many times. The chain links TRBV12-3 or TRBV12-4 to TRBJ2-1; 7 bases are a match to TRBD1. J lost 5 bases, V lost 2 bases, and 3 bases had no gene match. The CDR3 has 14 residues. CDR3 in DNA: TGTGCCAGCAGTTTACGACAGGGCGACAATGAGCAGTTCTTC. Its translation: CASSLRQGDNEQFF.